This T cell receptor beta chain emerged from a study of cytomegalovirus exposure and HLA in healthy donors. Study details: Early release data held some 79 million unique TCRs from HLA-typed donors. Study-wide results and limits: There were reportedly fewer N-insertions in an Asian-associated ancestry cluster than the roughly 670-donor mean, in a later analysis. Presence/absence analyses rested on an assumption that sequencing depth was roughly uniform across donors.

Both 60 Vbeta primers and 13 Jbeta primers went into the PCR. TCRdb's copy holds only in-frame clones and misses some; the assay was immunoSEQ multiplex PCR. The table lists around 200,000 clones, approximately 70% of them singletons. In regard to this clone: What it recognizes is unknown.

After removal of 0 bases from V and 0 bases from J, the junction contained 0 bases not matched to a gene. The CDR3 spans 15 residues. CDR1 and CDR2 (germline): SGHRS, YFSETQ. The clonotype was recovered from a middle-aged man in good health and CMV-seropositive. The chain links TRBV5-1 to TRBJ2-3, with 8 bases lining up with TRBD2. Input material: PBMCs. The CDR3 region is CASSLERGSTDTQYF. DNA for the CDR3: TGCGCCAGCAGCTTGGAGCGGGGGAGCACAGATACGCAGTATTTT.